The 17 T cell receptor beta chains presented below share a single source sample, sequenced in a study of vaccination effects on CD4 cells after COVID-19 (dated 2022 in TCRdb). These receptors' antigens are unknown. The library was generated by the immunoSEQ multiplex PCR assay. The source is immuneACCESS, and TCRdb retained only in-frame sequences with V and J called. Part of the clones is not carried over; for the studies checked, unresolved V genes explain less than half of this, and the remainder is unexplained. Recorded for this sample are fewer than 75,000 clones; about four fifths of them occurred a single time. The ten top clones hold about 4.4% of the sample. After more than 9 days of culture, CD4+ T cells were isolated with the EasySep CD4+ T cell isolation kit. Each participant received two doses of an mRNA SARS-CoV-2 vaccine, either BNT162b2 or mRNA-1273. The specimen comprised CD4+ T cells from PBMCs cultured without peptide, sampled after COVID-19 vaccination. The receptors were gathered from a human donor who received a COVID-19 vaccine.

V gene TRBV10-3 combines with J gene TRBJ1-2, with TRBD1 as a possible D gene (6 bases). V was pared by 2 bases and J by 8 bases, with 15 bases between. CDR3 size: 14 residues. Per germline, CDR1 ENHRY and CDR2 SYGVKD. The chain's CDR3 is CAISEDTGNGGYTF. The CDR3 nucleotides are TGTGCCATCAGTGAGGATACAGGGAATGGAGGCTACACCTTC.

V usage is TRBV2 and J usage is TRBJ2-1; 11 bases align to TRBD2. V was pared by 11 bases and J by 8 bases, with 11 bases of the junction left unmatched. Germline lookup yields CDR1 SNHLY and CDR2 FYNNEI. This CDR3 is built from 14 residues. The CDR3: CAGDTSGSGDEQFF. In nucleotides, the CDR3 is TGTGCCGGTGATACTAGCGGGAGTGGTGATGAGCAGTTCTTC.

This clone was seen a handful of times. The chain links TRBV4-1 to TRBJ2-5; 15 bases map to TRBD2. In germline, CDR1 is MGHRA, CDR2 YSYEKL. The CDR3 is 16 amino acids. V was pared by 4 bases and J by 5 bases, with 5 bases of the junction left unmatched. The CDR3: CASSLGLAGGMETQYF. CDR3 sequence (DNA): TGCGCCAGCAGCCTGGGACTAGCGGGAGGAATGGAGACCCAGTACTTC.

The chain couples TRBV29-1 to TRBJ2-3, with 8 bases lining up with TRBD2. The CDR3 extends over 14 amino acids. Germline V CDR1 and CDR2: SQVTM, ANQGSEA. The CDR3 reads CNPRGGKTTDTQYF. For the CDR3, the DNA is TGCAACCCTCGGGGGGGAAAAACCACAGATACGCAGTATTTT.

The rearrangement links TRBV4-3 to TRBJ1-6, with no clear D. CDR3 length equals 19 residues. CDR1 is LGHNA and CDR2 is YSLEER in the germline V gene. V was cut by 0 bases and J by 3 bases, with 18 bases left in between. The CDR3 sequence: CASSQDVGTLTHYNSPLHF. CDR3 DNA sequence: TGCGCCAGCAGCCAAGATGTAGGAACCCTGACCCACTATAATTCACCCCTCCACTTT.

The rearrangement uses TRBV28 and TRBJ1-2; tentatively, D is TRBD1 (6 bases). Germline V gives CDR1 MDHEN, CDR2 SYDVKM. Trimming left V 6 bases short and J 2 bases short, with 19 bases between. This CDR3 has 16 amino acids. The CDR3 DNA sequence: TGTGCCAGCAGCGGGGTAGCCGGGACACCAAACTATGGCTACACCTTC. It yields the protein CASSGVAGTPNYGYTF.

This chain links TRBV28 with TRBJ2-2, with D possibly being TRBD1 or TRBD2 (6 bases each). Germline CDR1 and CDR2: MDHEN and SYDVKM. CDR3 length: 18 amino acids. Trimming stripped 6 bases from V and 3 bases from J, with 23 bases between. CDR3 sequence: CASSPMPTGSGYTGELFF. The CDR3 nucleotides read TGTGCCAGCAGCCCCATGCCAACAGGGAGCGGGTACACCGGGGAGCTGTTTTTT.

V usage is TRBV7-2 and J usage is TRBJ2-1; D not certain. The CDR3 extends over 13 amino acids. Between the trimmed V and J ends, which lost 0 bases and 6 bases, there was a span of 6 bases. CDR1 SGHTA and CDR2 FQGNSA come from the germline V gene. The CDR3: CASSLAVGNEQFF. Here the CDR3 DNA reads TGTGCCAGCAGCTTAGCAGTCGGCAATGAGCAGTTCTTC. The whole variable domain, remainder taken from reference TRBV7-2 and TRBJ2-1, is GAGVSQSPSNKVTEKGKDVELRCDPISGHTALYWYRQSLGQGLEFLIYFQGNSAPDKSGLPSDRFSAERTGGSVSTLTIQRTQQEDSAVYLCASSLAVGNEQFFGPGTRLTVL.

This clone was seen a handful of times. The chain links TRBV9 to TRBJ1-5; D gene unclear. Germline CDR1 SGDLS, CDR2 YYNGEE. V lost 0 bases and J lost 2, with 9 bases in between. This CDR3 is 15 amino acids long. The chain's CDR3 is CASSVGTIGNQPQHF. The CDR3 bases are TGTGCCAGCAGCGTAGGGACGATAGGCAATCAGCCCCAGCATTTT.

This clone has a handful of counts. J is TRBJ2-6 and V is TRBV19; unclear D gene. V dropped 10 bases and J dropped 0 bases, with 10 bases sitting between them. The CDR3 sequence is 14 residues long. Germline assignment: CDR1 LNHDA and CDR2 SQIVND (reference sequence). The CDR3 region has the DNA TGTGCCACCGGTGCCTCCTCTGGGGCCAACGTCCTGACTTTC. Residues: CATGASSGANVLTF.

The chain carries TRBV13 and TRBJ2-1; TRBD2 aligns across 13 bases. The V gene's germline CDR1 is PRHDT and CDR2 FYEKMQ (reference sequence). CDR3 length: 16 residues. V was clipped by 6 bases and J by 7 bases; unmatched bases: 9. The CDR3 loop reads CASSQGTSGEGNEQFF. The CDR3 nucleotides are TGTGCCAGCAGTCAAGGGACTAGCGGGGAAGGGAATGAGCAGTTCTTC.

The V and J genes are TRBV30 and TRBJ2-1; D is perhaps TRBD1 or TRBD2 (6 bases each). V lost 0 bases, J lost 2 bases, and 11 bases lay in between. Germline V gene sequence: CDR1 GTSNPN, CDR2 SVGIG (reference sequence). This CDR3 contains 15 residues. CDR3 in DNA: TGTGCCTGGAGTGTACAGGGCGGGACCTACAATGAGCAGTTCTTC. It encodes CAWSVQGGTYNEQFF.

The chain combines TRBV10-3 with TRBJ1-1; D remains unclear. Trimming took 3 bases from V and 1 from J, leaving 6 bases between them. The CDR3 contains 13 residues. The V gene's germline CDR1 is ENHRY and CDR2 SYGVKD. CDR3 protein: CAISDSRNTEAFF. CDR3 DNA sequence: TGTGCCATCAGTGACTCCAGGAACACTGAAGCTTTCTTT.

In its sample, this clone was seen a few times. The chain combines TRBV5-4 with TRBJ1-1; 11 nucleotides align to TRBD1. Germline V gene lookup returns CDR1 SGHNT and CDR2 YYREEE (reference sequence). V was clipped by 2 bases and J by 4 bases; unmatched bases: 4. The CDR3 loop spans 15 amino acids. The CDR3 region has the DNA TGTGCCAGCAGCTTCCCGGGACAGGGGGGCACTGAAGCTTTCTTT. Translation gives CASSFPGQGGTEAFF.

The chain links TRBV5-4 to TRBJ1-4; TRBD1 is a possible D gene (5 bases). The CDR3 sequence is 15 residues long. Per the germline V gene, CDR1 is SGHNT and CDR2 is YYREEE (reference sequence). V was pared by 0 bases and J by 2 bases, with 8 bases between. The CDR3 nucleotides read TGTGCCAGCAGCTTGGAGCAGGGCACTAATGAAAAACTGTTTTTT. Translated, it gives CASSLEQGTNEKLFF.

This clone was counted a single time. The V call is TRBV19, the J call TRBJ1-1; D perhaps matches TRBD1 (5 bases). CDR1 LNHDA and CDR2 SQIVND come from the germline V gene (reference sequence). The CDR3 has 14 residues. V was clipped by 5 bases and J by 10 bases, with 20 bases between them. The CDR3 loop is CASSPSGGGSGAFF. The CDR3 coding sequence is TGTGCCAGTAGTCCCTCTGGGGGAGGTAGTGGAGCTTTCTTT.

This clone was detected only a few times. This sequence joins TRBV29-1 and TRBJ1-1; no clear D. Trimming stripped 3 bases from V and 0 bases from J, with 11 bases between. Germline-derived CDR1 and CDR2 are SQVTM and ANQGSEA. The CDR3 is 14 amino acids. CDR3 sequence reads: CSVDRGGMNTEAFF. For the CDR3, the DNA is TGCAGCGTTGATAGAGGCGGCATGAACACTGAAGCTTTCTTT.